This TCR beta chain derives from a study of cytomegalovirus exposure and HLA in healthy donors. In the case of this clone: Its antigen remains unknown.

PCR employed 60 Vbeta and 13 Jbeta primers. The method was immunoSEQ multiplex PCR; TCRdb's version includes in-frame clones alone and lacks a portion of them. This table has around 130,000 clones, 75% to 85% appearing once. General observations from the study: Associated with HLA alleles at 0.05 false discovery rate in a later analysis were some 18,000 TCR beta sequences. Immune exposure information comprised only CMV serostatus. Most of the TCR beta V segments (in an earlier analysis) were productive either about 87% or about 30% of the time.

Regarding donors, all were healthy bone marrow donors. Sequencing was done on a sample of PBMCs. The receptor's source is a woman in her thirties or forties in good health and CMV-seropositive.

The CDR3 DNA is TGCGCCAGCAGCTTGGTCGCAGGGGGCTACACTGAAGCTTTCTTT. Its protein product is CASSLVAGGYTEAFF. The chain couples TRBV5-1 to TRBJ1-1; 8 bases are a match to TRBD1. V lost 0 bases and J lost 3; bases outside the gene matches: 4. Germline CDR1 SGHRS, CDR2 YFSETQ. The CDR3 spans 15 residues.